The 25 T cell receptor beta chains reported below all come from one sample, sequenced in a study of human T cells and chemical hapten exposure. The time point was: pre-sensitization, week 0. As for treatment: therapeutic diphenylcyclopropenone sensitization with weekly scalp DPC. TCRdb itself ran the RACE reads through MiXCR, one entry per CDR3 protein. The profile shows some 60,000 distinct CDR3 sequences, 11% of them singletons. This sample comprised whole blood, obtained in connection with sensitization to the hapten diphenylcyclopropenone (DPC). These receptors were collected from a woman in her thirties or forties with alopecia areata. Some clones in this sample may be carry-over from other donors' samples.

This clonotype has a count of ten or more. The chain uses TRBV5-1 and TRBJ2-7; possibly TRBD1 for D (5 bases). The CDR3 is 14 amino acids. CDR1 and CDR2 (germline): SGHRS, YFSETQ. Trimming removed 1 base at V and 0 bases at J, with 8 bases between. The CDR3 coding sequence is TGCGCCAGCAGCTTGAAAAGGGGCTCCTACGAGCAGTACTTC. Translation gives CASSLKRGSYEQYF.

This chain joins TRBV19 and TRBJ2-7, with a weak D call TRBD2 (6 bases). Looked up from germline, CDR1 is LNHDA and CDR2 is SQIVND (reference sequence). This CDR3 comprises 14 residues. V shed 7 bases and J shed 0 bases, with 13 bases lying between them. The CDR3 DNA sequence: TGTGCCAGTACGGGCGGGGTGAGCTCCTACGAGCAGTACTTC. Its protein is CASTGGVSSYEQYF.

This sequence joins TRBV20-1 and TRBJ1-1, with D possibly TRBD1 on 5 matching bases. Per germline, CDR1 DFQATT and CDR2 SNEGSKA (reference sequence). The CDR3 contains 13 residues. Trimming removed 6 bases from V and 4 bases from J, with 15 bases in between. This chain's CDR3 is CSARRGWGTEAFF. For the CDR3, the DNA is TGCAGTGCCCGGCGGGGGTGGGGCACTGAAGCTTTCTTT.

In this sample, this clonotype turned up many times. The CDR3 bases are TGTGCCAGCAGCTCCGGACTAGCGGGGGGTGAGAGGTACATTCAGTACTTC. Its translation: CASSSGLAGGERYIQYF. J is TRBJ2-4 and V is TRBV11-2; 14 bases fit TRBD2. Germline-derived CDR1 and CDR2 are SGHAT and FQNNGV. After removal of 4 bases from V and 8 bases from J, the junction contained 10 bases not matched to a gene. This CDR3 region has 17 residues.

The genes are TRBV19 and TRBJ2-3; 7 nucleotides align to TRBD2. The CDR3 extends over 17 amino acids. Germline CDR1 reads LNHDA; CDR2 reads SQIVND (reference sequence). The V gene end was trimmed by 5 bases and the J gene end by 1 base; junction bases not matched to a gene: 12. CDR3 sequence reads: CASSSFAGAHGTDTQYF. The DNA for the CDR3 is TGTGCCAGTAGTTCCTTCGCGGGAGCTCATGGCACAGATACGCAGTATTTT.

This clonotype has ten or more counts. The rearrangement joins TRBV14 to TRBJ1-1; TRBD1 matches at 7 bases. The germline V gene has CDR1 SGHDN and CDR2 FVKESK. Trimming took 4 bases from V and 1 from J; bases not matched to a gene: 0. The CDR3 contains 13 residues. CDR3 in DNA: TGTGCCAGCAGCCGGGACAGGAACACTGAAGCTTTCTTT. Its protein product is CASSRDRNTEAFF.

A few counts support this clonotype. This rearrangement joins TRBV14 to TRBJ2-1; D may be TRBD1 (5 bases). CDR1 and CDR2 (germline): SGHDN, FVKESK. V was clipped by 2 bases and J by 7 bases, with 6 bases between them. The CDR3 sequence is 12 residues long. CDR3 amino acids: CASSQNRNEQFF. CDR3 DNA: TGTGCCAGCAGCCAAAACAGGAATGAGCAGTTCTTC.

This clonotype was counted ten times or more. The chain links TRBV6-2 or TRBV6-3 to TRBJ2-7; 7 nucleotides match TRBD2. CDR3 length equals 14 residues. CDR1 and CDR2 (germline): MNHEY, SVGEGT. V was clipped by 4 bases and J by 4 bases; unmatched bases: 7. DNA for the CDR3: TGTGCCAGCAGTTCCGCCGGGGGAGGGTACGAGCAGTACTTC. It translates to CASSSAGGGYEQYF.

DNA of the CDR3: TGTGCCACCAGTGCCATTACCGGGGAGCTGTTTTTT. Translation gives CATSAITGELFF. The chain employs TRBV24-1 and TRBJ2-2; D call uncertain. The ends were cut back, 5 bases at V and 5 bases at J, with 5 bases in the middle. CDR1 is KGHDR, CDR2 SFDVKD, per germline. The CDR3 has 12 residues.

The V gene is TRBV4-2, the J gene TRBJ2-3, with D possibly matching TRBD1 (7 bases). Trimming took off 2 bases at V and 4 bases at J, with 16 bases between the two ends. Germline CDR1 and CDR2: LGHNA and YNFKEQ. The CDR3 consists of 16 residues. CDR3 sequence reads: CASSQLEGAGADTQYF. DNA of the CDR3: TGTGCCAGCAGCCAATTGGAGGGGGCTGGGGCAGATACGCAGTATTTT.

The V call is TRBV4-2, the J call TRBJ2-5, with TRBD1 as a possible D gene (6 bases). There are 12 residues in the CDR3. From germline, CDR1 is LGHNA and CDR2 YNFKEQ. The ends were cut back, 2 bases at V and 7 bases at J, with 8 bases in the middle. The CDR3 region is CASSQSRGTQYF. The DNA of the CDR3 is TGTGCCAGCAGCCAATCCAGGGGGACCCAGTACTTC.

The chain employs TRBV14 and TRBJ2-3; no clear D. V shed 0 bases and J shed 5 bases, with 6 bases lying between them. The CDR3 loop spans 13 amino acids. The germline CDR1 and CDR2 sequences are SGHDN and FVKESK. The chain's CDR3 is CASSQDLEDTQYF. The DNA for the CDR3 is TGTGCCAGCAGCCAAGATCTGGAAGATACGCAGTATTTT.

This clonotype occurred a few times. This chain uses TRBV12-3 or TRBV12-4 with TRBJ1-2; 7 bases fit TRBD1. V lost 5 bases and J lost 4; bases outside the gene matches: 7. The CDR3 covers 14 residues. The CDR3 nucleotides read TGTGCCAGCAGTCAGGGGGGAACCCTCTATGGCTACACCTTC. Its protein is CASSQGGTLYGYTF.

This clonotype was counted at least ten times. The V call is TRBV14, the J call TRBJ1-1, with a weak D call TRBD1 (5 bases). Trimming removed 3 bases from V and 4 bases from J, with 12 bases in between. CDR1 SGHDN and CDR2 FVKESK come from the germline V gene. CDR3 length equals 14 residues. The CDR3: CASSHGQGLTEAFF. CDR3 in DNA: TGTGCCAGCAGCCACGGGCAGGGACTCACTGAAGCTTTCTTT.

This clonotype was detected many times. The chain links TRBV3-1 to TRBJ1-5, with D possibly TRBD1 on 6 matching bases. CDR1 LGHDT and CDR2 YNNKEL come from the germline V gene (reference sequence). The V gene lost 0 bases and the J gene lost 5 bases, with 8 bases spanning the gap. The CDR3 length is 14 residues. The CDR3, as DNA: TGTGCCAGCAGCCAAGATCGGGGGCATCAGCCCCAGCATTTT. It translates to CASSQDRGHQPQHF.

Many counts were recorded for this clonotype. The CDR3 region has the DNA TGTGCCAGCAGTGAAGAGTATCAGCCCCAGCATTTT. Translating gives CASSEEYQPQHF. The rearrangement links TRBV2 to TRBJ1-5; D is uncertain. The germline CDR1 and CDR2 sequences are SNHLY and FYNNEI. Between the trimmed V and J ends, which lost 1 base and 5 bases, there was a span of 3 bases. CDR3 size: 12 residues.

This clonotype was recorded many times. The genes are TRBV5-8 and TRBJ1-6, with D unclear. Germline CDR1 SGHTS, CDR2 YDEGEE. This CDR3 has 16 residues. The V gene lost 4 bases and the J gene lost 4 bases, with 15 bases spanning the gap. The CDR3 protein is CASSRSSGVYNSPLHF. In DNA, the CDR3 is TGTGCCAGCAGCCGATCCAGTGGGGTGTATAATTCACCCCTCCACTTT.

This clonotype was detected a few times. The rearrangement uses TRBV20-1 and TRBJ2-1, with D hard to call. The V end lost 0 bases, the J end lost 0 bases, and 12 bases lay between the germline ends. From germline, CDR1 is DFQATT and CDR2 SNEGSKA (reference sequence). The CDR3 is made up of 16 amino acids. CDR3 residues: CSARDATASSYNEQFF. The CDR3 region has the DNA TGCAGTGCTAGAGATGCAACAGCTAGCTCCTACAATGAGCAGTTCTTC.

This clonotype was detected a few times. This chain uses TRBV7-2 with TRBJ2-7; no reliable D call. V gave up 5 bases and J gave up 3 bases, with 14 bases separating them. The CDR3 extends over 14 amino acids. Germline V gene lookup returns CDR1 SGHTA and CDR2 FQGNSA. The CDR3 loop is CASSRTQSRYEQYF. The CDR3 DNA follows: TGTGCCAGCAGCCGTACCCAAAGTCGCTACGAGCAGTACTTC.

A word on this clonotype: The junction differs from germline at one of its ends, possibly a read error. The V gene is TRBV6-5, the J gene TRBJ1-4; D unclear. The CDR3 totals 14 residues. CDR1 is MNHEY and CDR2 is SVGAGI in the germline V gene. The CDR3 DNA sequence: TGTGCCAGCAATTACACCGGACGGGATGAAAAACTGTTTTTT. It translates to CASNYTGRDEKLFF.

This clonotype was observed at least ten times. V usage is TRBV7-3 and J usage is TRBJ1-1, with D uncertain. Germline V lookup: CDR1 SGHTA, CDR2 FQGTGA. The length of the CDR3 is 12 residues. The V end lost 8 bases, the J end lost 6 bases, and 13 bases lay between the germline ends. In nucleotides, the CDR3 is TGTGCCAGCCGGGGAGAGGCCGCTGAAGCTTTCTTT. Translation gives CASRGEAAEAFF.

The chain combines TRBV7-2 with TRBJ1-5, with 9 positions matching TRBD1. The V segment lost 5 bases and the J segment 5 bases; nucleotides outside the gene matches: 7. There are 15 residues in the CDR3. Germline loops: CDR1 SGHTA, CDR2 FQGNSA. This chain's CDR3 is CASSGGQGFDQPQHF. The CDR3 nucleotides are TGTGCCAGCAGCGGGGGACAGGGCTTTGATCAGCCCCAGCATTTT.

This clonotype has just a few counts. The V call is TRBV2, the J call TRBJ1-2; 12 bases align to TRBD1. The CDR3 loop spans 16 amino acids. J gave up 0 bases and V 4 bases, and 3 bases lay outside the gene matches. Looked up from germline, CDR1 is SNHLY and CDR2 is FYNNEI. CDR3 in DNA: TGTGCCAGCAGTGGGGGACAGGGGGCTTCTAACTATGGCTACACCTTC. Protein sequence: CASSGGQGASNYGYTF.

Many counts were recorded for this clonotype. This chain links TRBV30 with TRBJ1-1; D possibly corresponds to TRBD1 (6 bases). The V end was cut by 5 bases, the J end by 5 bases, with 12 bases between. Germline CDR1 GTSNPN, CDR2 SVGIG (reference sequence). The CDR3 has 12 amino acids. CDR3 loop: CAWGEGQTEAFF. In DNA form, the CDR3 reads TGTGCCTGGGGGGAAGGACAGACTGAAGCTTTCTTT.

This clonotype was recorded at least ten times. V and J are TRBV9 and TRBJ2-5; TRBD2 aligns across 8 bases. CDR1 and CDR2 (germline): SGDLS, YYNGEE. The CDR3 is 15 residues long. The V segment lost 4 bases and the J segment 5 bases; nucleotides outside the gene matches: 10. Written as DNA, the CDR3 is TGTGCCAGCAGCCCCCCTCGGGGGGGCCTGGAGACCCAGTACTTC. Amino acids: CASSPPRGGLETQYF.